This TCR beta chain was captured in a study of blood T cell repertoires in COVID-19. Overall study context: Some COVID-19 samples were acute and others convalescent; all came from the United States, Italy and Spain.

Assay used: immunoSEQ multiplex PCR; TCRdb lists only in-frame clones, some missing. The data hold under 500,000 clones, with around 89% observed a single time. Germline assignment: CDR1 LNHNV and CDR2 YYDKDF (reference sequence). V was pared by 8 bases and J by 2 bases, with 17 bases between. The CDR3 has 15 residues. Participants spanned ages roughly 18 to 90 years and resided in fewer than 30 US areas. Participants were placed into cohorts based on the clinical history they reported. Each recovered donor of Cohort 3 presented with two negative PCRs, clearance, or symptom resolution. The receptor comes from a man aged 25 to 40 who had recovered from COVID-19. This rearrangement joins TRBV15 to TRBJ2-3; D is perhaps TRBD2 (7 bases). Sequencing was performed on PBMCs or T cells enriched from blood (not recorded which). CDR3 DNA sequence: TGTGCCACCGAGAAGGGGGGAGGGAACACAGATACGCAGTATTTT. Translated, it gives CATEKGGGNTDTQYF.